These 20 T cell receptor beta chains were all obtained from the same sample, sequenced in a study of technical replicates of blood from a few donors. Data came from immunoSEQ multiplex PCR; TCRdb stores just in-frame clones and leaves some out. The sample has 79,000 or so clones; 96% are singletons. Material: T cells isolated from PBMCs. All receptors derive from a human donor in good health.

The chain couples TRBV7-6 to TRBJ1-2; no firm D call. This CDR3 has 13 residues. Trimming removed 1 base from V and 6 bases from J, with 9 bases in between. Germline V gene sequence: CDR1 SGHVS, CDR2 FNYEAQ. CDR3 nucleotide sequence: TGTGCCAGCAGCTTAGACAGCCTGAATGGCTACACCTTC. As protein: CASSLDSLNGYTF.

This rearrangement joins TRBV5-1 to TRBJ2-3; the match to TRBD2 covers 12 bases. Germline CDR1 and CDR2: SGHRS and YFSETQ. The CDR3 runs 16 residues. Trimming took 5 bases from V and 3 from J; bases not matched to a gene: 7. The CDR3 spells CASSFRLAGETDTQYF. The CDR3 DNA sequence: TGCGCCAGCAGTTTCAGACTAGCGGGGGAGACAGATACGCAGTATTTT.

The V gene is TRBV7-3, the J gene TRBJ2-6; D is ambiguous. The CDR3 has 15 amino acids. Germline V lookup: CDR1 SGHTA, CDR2 FQGTGA. V was trimmed by 2 bases and J by 0 bases, leaving 5 bases between them. DNA of the CDR3: TGTGCCAGCAGCTTAGGGCCCTCTGGGGCCAACGTCCTGACTTTC. It yields the protein CASSLGPSGANVLTF.

CDR3 nucleotide sequence: TGTGCCAGCAGTGAATTTACAGGGGAGACCCAGTACTTC. This codes for CASSEFTGETQYF. This chain uses TRBV25-1 with TRBJ2-5, with a tentative D call TRBD1 (6 bases). Germline V lookup: CDR1 MGHDK, CDR2 SYGVNS. V was pared by 1 base and J by 5 bases, with 8 bases between. The CDR3 length is 13 residues.

The V call is TRBV9, the J call TRBJ2-2; 8 bases are shared with TRBD2. Germline V lookup: CDR1 SGDLS, CDR2 YYNGEE. After removal of 2 bases from V and 6 bases from J, the junction contained 6 bases not matched to a gene. This CDR3 is built from 15 residues. In DNA, the CDR3 is TGTGCCAGCAGCGTGCGAAGCGGGAGCCCCGGGGAGCTGTTTTTT. It translates to CASSVRSGSPGELFF.

This chain joins TRBV30 and TRBJ2-7, with 8 bases fitting TRBD2. The CDR3 is 13 amino acids. CDR1 GTSNPN and CDR2 SVGIG come from the germline V gene (reference sequence). J lost 6 bases, V lost 4 bases, and 8 bases had no gene match. The CDR3 spells CAWNSGTSAEQYF. DNA of the CDR3: TGTGCCTGGAACTCTGGGACTAGTGCCGAGCAGTACTTC.

V usage is TRBV4-3 and J usage is TRBJ1-1, with 8 bases lining up with TRBD1. The CDR3 totals 15 residues. Germline V gene lookup returns CDR1 LGHNA and CDR2 YSLEER. The V segment lost 5 bases and the J segment 1 base; nucleotides outside the gene matches: 6. The CDR3 region is CASSSRQGRNTEAFF. In nucleotides, the CDR3 is TGCGCCAGCAGCTCCCGACAGGGGCGGAACACTGAAGCTTTCTTT.

The chain uses TRBV4-2 and TRBJ2-3, with 9 nucleotides matching TRBD1. The germline CDR1 and CDR2 sequences are LGHNA and YNFKEQ. CDR3 length equals 15 residues. The V and J ends lost 6 bases and 4 bases, in that order; junction bases with no gene match: 8. In DNA form, the CDR3 reads TGTGCCAGCAGTCTACCGGGACAGGGACCAGATACGCAGTATTTT. Translating gives CASSLPGQGPDTQYF.

The chain links TRBV7-9 to TRBJ2-1; D ambiguous. The germline CDR1 and CDR2 sequences are SEHNR and FQNEAQ (reference sequence). Trimming took off 1 base at V and 0 bases at J, with 10 bases between the two ends. This CDR3 region has 16 residues. In DNA, the CDR3 is TGTGCCAGCAGCTTAGATGGCACAAACTCCTACAATGAGCAGTTCTTC. This gives the protein CASSLDGTNSYNEQFF.

The chain joins TRBV7-2 to TRBJ2-3; D is uncertain. The germline V and J ends were trimmed by 3 bases and 6 bases, with 10 bases remaining between them. Germline lookup yields CDR1 SGHTA and CDR2 FQGNSA. This CDR3 is 13 amino acids long. The CDR3 DNA reads as TGTGCCAGCAGCTTGCCGCTTCGGGATACGCAGTATTTT. Protein: CASSLPLRDTQYF. The full variable domain, with the rest looked up from reference TRBV7-2 and TRBJ2-3, is GAGVSQSPSNKVTEKGKDVELRCDPISGHTALYWYRQSLGQGLEFLIYFQGNSAPDKSGLPSDRFSAERTGGSVSTLTIQRTQQEDSAVYLCASSLPLRDTQYFGPGTRLTVL.

This clone was observed a single time. The chain employs TRBV27 and TRBJ1-5, with D possibly matching TRBD1 (6 bases). The CDR3 runs to 14 residues. The germline CDR1 and CDR2 sequences are MNHEY and SMNVEV (reference sequence). Trimming shortened V by 5 bases and J by 4 bases, and 12 bases separated the two germline ends. For the CDR3, the DNA is TGTGCCAGCAGTCCTAGACAGGCAAATCAGCCCCAGCATTTT. Protein: CASSPRQANQPQHF.

V usage is TRBV13 and J usage is TRBJ1-5, with TRBD1 matching 7 bases. V gave up 2 bases and J gave up 7 bases; unmatched junction bases: 5. The CDR3 spans 14 residues. The germline CDR1 and CDR2 sequences are PRHDT and FYEKMQ (reference sequence). CDR3 residues: CASSLHTGDQPQHF. Written as DNA, the CDR3 is TGTGCCAGCAGCTTACATACAGGGGACCAGCCCCAGCATTTT.

The chain couples TRBV11-3 to TRBJ2-1; tentative D call: TRBD2 (6 bases). Trimming stripped 0 bases from V and 3 bases from J, with 12 bases between. There are 16 residues in the CDR3. Germline V gene sequence: CDR1 SGHNT, CDR2 YENEEA. CDR3: CASSLEIAGLYNEQFF. The DNA for the CDR3 is TGTGCCAGCAGCTTAGAGATTGCGGGACTCTACAATGAGCAGTTCTTC.

This chain joins TRBV2 and TRBJ1-2; 8 bases match TRBD1. V dropped 4 bases and J dropped 8; count of bases not matched to a gene: 6. CDR3 length: 13 amino acids. From germline, CDR1 is SNHLY and CDR2 FYNNEI. CDR3 nucleotides: TGTGCCAGCAGTGGATACAGGGGGGAAGGCTACACCTTC. Translating it yields CASSGYRGEGYTF.

The DNA for the CDR3 is TGCGCCAGCAGCTTGACAGGGGAATTGAGTCAGCCCCAGCATTTT. Translated, it gives CASSLTGELSQPQHF. The genes are TRBV5-1 and TRBJ1-5; 7 nucleotides agree with TRBD1. Germline V gene lookup returns CDR1 SGHRS and CDR2 YFSETQ. This CDR3 comprises 15 residues. Germline trimming cut 1 base from V and 6 bases from J; bases unmatched to any gene: 7.

The rearrangement links TRBV30 to TRBJ2-7; TRBD2 matches at 13 bases. Trimming took 1 base from V and 4 from J; bases not matched to a gene: 4. The germline V gene has CDR1 GTSNPN and CDR2 SVGIG (reference sequence). The CDR3 is made up of 15 amino acids. The CDR3 protein is CAWSAGLAGDYEQYF. DNA of the CDR3: TGTGCCTGGAGTGCAGGACTAGCGGGAGATTACGAGCAGTACTTC.

V is TRBV6-1 and J is TRBJ2-1; D remains unclear. This CDR3 contains 12 residues. The V end was cut by 6 bases, the J end by 3 bases, with 6 bases between. Germline assignment: CDR1 MNHNS and CDR2 SASEGT. CDR3 sequence reads: CASSPYYNEQFF. CDR3 bases: TGTGCCAGCAGCCCCTACTACAATGAGCAGTTCTTC.

This rearrangement joins TRBV7-2 to TRBJ1-3, with 7 bases identical to TRBD1. Germline V gene sequence: CDR1 SGHTA, CDR2 FQGNSA. This CDR3 contains 15 residues. Losses at the gene ends were 6 bases for V and 3 bases for J; bases not matched to a gene: 8. In nucleotides, the CDR3 is TGTGCCAGCAGTCATAACAGGGGTAGTGGAAACACCATATATTTT. This translates into CASSHNRGSGNTIYF.

This sequence joins TRBV7-9 and TRBJ1-1; D ambiguous. CDR1 SEHNR and CDR2 FQNEAQ come from the germline V gene (reference sequence). V gave up 5 bases and J gave up 0 bases, with 13 bases separating them. The length of the CDR3 is 15 residues. CDR3 sequence reads: CASSRRTALNTEAFF. The CDR3 DNA sequence: TGTGCCAGCAGCAGGAGGACGGCCCTGAACACTGAAGCTTTCTTT.

The chain recombines TRBV5-1 with TRBJ2-7; possibly TRBD2 for D (5 bases). V lost 0 bases and J 0 bases, leaving 10 bases between the germline ends. The CDR3 is 15 amino acids. The germline V gene encodes CDR1 SGHRS and CDR2 YFSETQ. CDR3: CASSLGSGSSYEQYF. The CDR3 nucleotides are TGCGCCAGCAGCTTGGGGAGCGGATCCTCCTACGAGCAGTACTTC.